The 4 T cell receptor beta chains reported below all come from one sample, sequenced in a study of breast tumors, draining lymph nodes, adjacent tissues. Samples came from axillary lymph nodes draining the breast cancer. TCRdb re-derived calls from the multiplex PCR reads in MiXCR, one entry per CDR3 protein. The table has 100,000 to 150,000 distinct CDR3 sequences, approximately 20% seen once. The source material was axillary lymph node tissue. All receptors come from a female donor with breast cancer. Some clones in this sample may be carry-over from other donors' samples.

This clonotype has at least ten counts. The rearrangement links TRBV5-4 to TRBJ1-4; the D is unclear. The germline V gene encodes CDR1 SGHNT and CDR2 YYREEE (reference sequence). The CDR3 runs 16 residues. The V gene lost 4 bases and the J gene lost 0 bases, with 13 bases spanning the gap. CDR3 sequence (DNA): TGTGCCAGCAGCACGGACGGGCGAGCAACTAATGAAAAACTGTTTTTT. Translating it yields CASSTDGRATNEKLFF.

The sample holds many counts of this clonotype. This chain connects TRBV5-1 to TRBJ2-5, with 7 bases fitting TRBD1. CDR3 length equals 15 residues. CDR1 is SGHRS and CDR2 is YFSETQ in the germline V gene. Trimming took 4 bases from V and 1 from J; bases not matched to a gene: 7. CDR3 in DNA: TGCGCCAGCAGCAACCCGTCAGGGGGCCAAGAGACCCAGTACTTC. Amino acids: CASSNPSGGQETQYF.

This clonotype was seen ten or more times. The chain links TRBV20-1 to TRBJ2-5; 7 bases align to TRBD1. Germline V gives CDR1 DFQATT, CDR2 SNEGSKA (reference sequence). The ends lost 6 bases at V and 3 bases at J; junction bases unmatched: 4. The CDR3 has 12 residues. The CDR3 is CSATGAEETQYF. The DNA for the CDR3 is TGCAGTGCCACAGGGGCGGAAGAGACCCAGTACTTC.

The table lists this clonotype with many counts. For the CDR3, the DNA is TGTGCCAGCAGTCCAACGGGACAGGGGGGAAGTGAGCAGTTCTTC. This translates into CASSPTGQGGSEQFF. The chain uses TRBV12-3 or TRBV12-4 and TRBJ2-1; 11 bases align to TRBD1. This CDR3 contains 15 residues. Trimming took 5 bases from V and 9 from J; bases not matched to a gene: 9.